The entry below gives a single T cell receptor (beta chain) sequence along with its context. Trimming removed 1 base at V and 4 bases at J, with 13 bases between. CDR3 length: 16 amino acids. Germline loops: CDR1 SGHTA, CDR2 FQGNSA. This sample was taken from a study of T-cell reconstitution after alpha-beta-depleted transplantation in children. TCRbeta library construction was performed incorporating unique molecular identifiers. In TCRdb, the PCR reads were re-called with MiXCR into one record per CDR3 protein. Of hundreds of thousands of distinct CDR3 sequences detected, about 31% appear once; the ten largest clones hold 2% to 3%.

The material was PBMCs from the stem cell graft donor, obtained from the stem cell graft. This clonotype was sampled from a human donor who donated a stem cell graft to a child with aplastic anemia. The chain joins TRBV7-2 to TRBJ1-4, with D possibly TRBD1 on 5 matching bases. The CDR3 spells CASSLGSAGSNEKLFF. DNA of the CDR3: TGTGCCAGCAGCTTAGGATCGGCAGGGAGTAATGAAAAACTGTTTTTT. The variable domain in full, completed from reference TRBV7-2 and TRBJ1-4, reads GAGVSQSPSNKVTEKGKDVELRCDPISGHTALYWYRQSLGQGLEFLIYFQGNSAPDKSGLPSDRFSAERTGGSVSTLTIQRTQQEDSAVYLCASSLGSAGSNEKLFFGSGTQLSVL.